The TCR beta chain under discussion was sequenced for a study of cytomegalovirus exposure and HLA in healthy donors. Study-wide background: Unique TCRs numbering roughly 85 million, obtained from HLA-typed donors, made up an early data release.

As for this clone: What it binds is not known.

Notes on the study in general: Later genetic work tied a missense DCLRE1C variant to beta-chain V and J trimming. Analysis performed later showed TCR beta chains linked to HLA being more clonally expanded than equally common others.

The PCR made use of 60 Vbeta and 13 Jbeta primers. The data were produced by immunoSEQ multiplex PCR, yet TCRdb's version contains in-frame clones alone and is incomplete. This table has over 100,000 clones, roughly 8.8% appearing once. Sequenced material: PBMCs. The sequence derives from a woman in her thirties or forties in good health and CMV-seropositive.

The CDR3 protein is CASSLGTSIHTQYF. The CDR3 nucleotides are TGCGCCAGCAGCCTTGGGACTAGCATTCATACGCAGTATTTT. The chain combines TRBV5-1 with TRBJ2-3; 9 nucleotides line up with TRBD2. The CDR3 spans 14 residues. Germline CDR1 reads SGHRS; CDR2 reads YFSETQ. V lost 4 bases to trimming and J lost 7 bases; unmatched junction nucleotides: 7.